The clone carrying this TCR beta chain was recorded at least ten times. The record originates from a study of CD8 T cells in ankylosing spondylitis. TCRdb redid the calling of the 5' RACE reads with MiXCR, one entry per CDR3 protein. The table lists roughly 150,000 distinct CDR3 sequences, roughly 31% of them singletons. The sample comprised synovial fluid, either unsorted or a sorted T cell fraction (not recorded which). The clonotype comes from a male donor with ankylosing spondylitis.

The CDR3 DNA reads TGTGCCAGCACCAGAAAGGGGGGCACAAGCACAGATACGCAGTATTTT. It translates to CASTRKGGTSTDTQYF. This chain joins TRBV5-6 and TRBJ2-3; D assignment may be TRBD1 or TRBD2 (6 bases each). The CDR3 runs 16 residues. Germline V lookup: CDR1 SGHDT, CDR2 YYEEEE. Trimming removed 6 bases at V and 0 bases at J, with 17 bases between.